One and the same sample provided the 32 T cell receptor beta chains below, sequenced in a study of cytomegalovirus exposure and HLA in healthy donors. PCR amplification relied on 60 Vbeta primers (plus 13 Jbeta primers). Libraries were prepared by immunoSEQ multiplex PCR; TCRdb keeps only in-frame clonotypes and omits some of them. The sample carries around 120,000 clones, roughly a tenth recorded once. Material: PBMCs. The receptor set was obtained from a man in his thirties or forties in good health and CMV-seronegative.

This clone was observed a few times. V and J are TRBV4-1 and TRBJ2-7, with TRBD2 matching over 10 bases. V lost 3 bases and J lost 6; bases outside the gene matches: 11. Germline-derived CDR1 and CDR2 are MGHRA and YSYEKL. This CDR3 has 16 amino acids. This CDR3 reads CASSQGLSGGAPEQYF. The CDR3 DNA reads TGCGCCAGCAGCCAGGGCCTGAGCGGGGGGGCCCCCGAGCAGTACTTC.

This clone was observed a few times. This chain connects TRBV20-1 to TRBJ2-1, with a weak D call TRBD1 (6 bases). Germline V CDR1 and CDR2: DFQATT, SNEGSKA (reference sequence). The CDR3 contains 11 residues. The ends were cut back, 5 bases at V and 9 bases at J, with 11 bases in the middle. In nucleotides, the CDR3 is TGCAGTGCTTGGGACACCCTTGAGCAGTTCTTC. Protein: CSAWDTLEQFF.

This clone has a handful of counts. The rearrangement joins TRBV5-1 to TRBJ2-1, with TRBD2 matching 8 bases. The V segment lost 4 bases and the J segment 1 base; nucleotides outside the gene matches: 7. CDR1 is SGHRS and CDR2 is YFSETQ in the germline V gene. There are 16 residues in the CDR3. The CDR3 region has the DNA TGCGCCAGCAGCCCATCCGGGACTAGTTCCTACAATGAGCAGTTCTTC. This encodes CASSPSGTSSYNEQFF. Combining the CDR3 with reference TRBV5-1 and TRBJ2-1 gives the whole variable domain KAGVTQTPRYLIKTRGQQVTLSCSPISGHRSVSWYQQTPGQGLQFLFEYFSETQRNKGNFPGRFSGRQFSNSRSEMNVSTLELGDSALYLCASSPSGTSSYNEQFFGPGTRLTVL.

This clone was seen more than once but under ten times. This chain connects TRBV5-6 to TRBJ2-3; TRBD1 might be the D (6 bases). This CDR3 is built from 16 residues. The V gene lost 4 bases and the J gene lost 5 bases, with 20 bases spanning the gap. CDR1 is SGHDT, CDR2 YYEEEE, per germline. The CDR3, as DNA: TGTGCCAGCAGCGAATTGGGGGCACCTCGGGGAGATACGCAGTATTTT. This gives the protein CASSELGAPRGDTQYF.

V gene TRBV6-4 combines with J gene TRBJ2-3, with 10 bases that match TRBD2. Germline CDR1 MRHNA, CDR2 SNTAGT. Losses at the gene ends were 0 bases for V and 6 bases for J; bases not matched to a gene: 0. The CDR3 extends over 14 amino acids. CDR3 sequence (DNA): TGTGCCAGCAGTGACTCTAGCGGGAGGGATACGCAGTATTTT. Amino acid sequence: CASSDSSGRDTQYF.

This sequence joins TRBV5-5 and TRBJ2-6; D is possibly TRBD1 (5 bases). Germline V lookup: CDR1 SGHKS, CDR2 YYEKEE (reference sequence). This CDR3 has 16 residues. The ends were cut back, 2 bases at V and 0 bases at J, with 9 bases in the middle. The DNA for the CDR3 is TGTGCCAGCAGCTTCGGTGGGGCCTCTGGGGCCAACGTCCTGACTTTC. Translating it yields CASSFGGASGANVLTF.

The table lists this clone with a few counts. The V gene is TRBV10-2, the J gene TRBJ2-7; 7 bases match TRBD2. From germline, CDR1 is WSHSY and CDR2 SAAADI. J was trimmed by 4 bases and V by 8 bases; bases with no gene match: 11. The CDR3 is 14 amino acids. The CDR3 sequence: CASGTGGIGYEQYF. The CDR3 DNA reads TGCGCCAGCGGCACGGGGGGAATAGGGTACGAGCAGTACTTC.

CDR3 in amino acids: CASSRDRGRFGEQFF. In DNA, the CDR3 is TGTGCCAGTAGCCGGGACAGGGGGCGCTTCGGGGAGCAGTTCTTC. V and J are TRBV19 and TRBJ2-1; the match to TRBD1 covers 12 bases. Trimming at V came to 6 bases and at J to 10 bases, leaving 10 bases not matched to a gene. The CDR3 consists of 15 residues. Germline CDR1 and CDR2: LNHDA and SQIVND (reference sequence).

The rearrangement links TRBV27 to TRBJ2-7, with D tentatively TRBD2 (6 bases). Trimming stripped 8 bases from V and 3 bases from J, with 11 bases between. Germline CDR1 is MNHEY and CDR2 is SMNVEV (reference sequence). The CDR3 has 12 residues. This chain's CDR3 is CASGRGRYEQYF. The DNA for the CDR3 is TGTGCCAGCGGGCGGGGCCGCTACGAGCAGTACTTC.

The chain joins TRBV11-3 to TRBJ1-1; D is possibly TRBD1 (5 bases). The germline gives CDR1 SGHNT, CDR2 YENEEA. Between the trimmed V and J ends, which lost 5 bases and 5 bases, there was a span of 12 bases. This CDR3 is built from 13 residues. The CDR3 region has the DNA TGTGCCAGCAGCGAAAGGGGAGGGACTGAAGCTTTCTTT. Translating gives CASSERGGTEAFF.

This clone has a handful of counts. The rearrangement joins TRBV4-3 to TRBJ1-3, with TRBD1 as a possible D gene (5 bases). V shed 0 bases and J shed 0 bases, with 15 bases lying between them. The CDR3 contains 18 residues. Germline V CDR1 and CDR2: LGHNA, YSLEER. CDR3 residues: CASSQDLGGRGSGNTIYF. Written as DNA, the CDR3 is TGCGCCAGCAGCCAAGATCTGGGGGGACGGGGCTCTGGAAACACCATATATTTT.

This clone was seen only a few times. The CDR3 region is CASSLDLRTGRDGYTF. CDR3 nucleotide sequence: TGTGCCAGCAGCTTAGATCTTCGGACAGGTCGCGATGGCTACACCTTC. The gene calls are TRBV11-2 and TRBJ1-2; 7 nucleotides match TRBD1. Germline values: CDR1 SGHAT, CDR2 FQNNGV. J gave up 6 bases and V 0 bases, and 10 bases lay outside the gene matches. There are 16 residues in the CDR3.

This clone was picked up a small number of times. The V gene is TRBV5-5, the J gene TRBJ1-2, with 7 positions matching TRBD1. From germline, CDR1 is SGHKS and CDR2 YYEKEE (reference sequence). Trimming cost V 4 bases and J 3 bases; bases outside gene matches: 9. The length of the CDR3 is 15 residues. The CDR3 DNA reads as TGTGCCAGCAGCGGGACAGACAGGACTTACTATGGCTACACCTTC. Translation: CASSGTDRTYYGYTF. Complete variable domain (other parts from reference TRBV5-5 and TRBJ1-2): DAGVTQSPTHLIKTRGQQVTLRCSPISGHKSVSWYQQVLGQGPQFIFQYYEKEERGRGNFPDRFSARQFPNYSSELNVNALLLGDSALYLCASSGTDRTYYGYTFGSGTRLTVV.

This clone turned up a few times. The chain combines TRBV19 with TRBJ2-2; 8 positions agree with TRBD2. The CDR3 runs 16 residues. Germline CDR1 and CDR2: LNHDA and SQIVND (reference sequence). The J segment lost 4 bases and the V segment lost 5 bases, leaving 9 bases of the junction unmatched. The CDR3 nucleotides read TGTGCCAGTAGTGCTTCCGGGACTAGAACCACCGGGGAGCTGTTTTTT. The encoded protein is CASSASGTRTTGELFF.

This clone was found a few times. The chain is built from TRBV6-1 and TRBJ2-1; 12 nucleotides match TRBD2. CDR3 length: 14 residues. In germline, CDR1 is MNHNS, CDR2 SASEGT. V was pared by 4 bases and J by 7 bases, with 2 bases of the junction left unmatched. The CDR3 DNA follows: TGTGCCAGCAGTGGACTAGCGGGAGTGAATGAGCAGTTCTTC. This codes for CASSGLAGVNEQFF.

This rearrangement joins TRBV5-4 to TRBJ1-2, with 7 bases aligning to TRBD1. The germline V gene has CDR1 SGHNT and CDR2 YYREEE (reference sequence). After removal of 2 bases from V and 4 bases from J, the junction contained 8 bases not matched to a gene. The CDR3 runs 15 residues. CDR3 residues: CASSLNTGVGYGYTF. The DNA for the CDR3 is TGTGCCAGCAGCTTAAATACAGGGGTGGGCTATGGCTACACCTTC.

CDR3 residues: CASRIQGSPNYGYTF. DNA of the CDR3: TGTGCCAGCAGAATCCAAGGGAGTCCTAACTATGGCTACACCTTC. J is TRBJ1-2 and V is TRBV11-2; no reliable D call. Trimming took off 6 bases at V and 0 bases at J, with 14 bases between the two ends. CDR1 SGHAT and CDR2 FQNNGV come from the germline V gene. The CDR3 extends over 15 amino acids.

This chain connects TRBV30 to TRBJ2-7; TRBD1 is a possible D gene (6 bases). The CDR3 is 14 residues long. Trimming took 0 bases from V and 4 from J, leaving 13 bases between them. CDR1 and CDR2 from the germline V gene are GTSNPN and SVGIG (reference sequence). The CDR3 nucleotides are TGTGCCTGGAGTGTAGGGCAGGGGCAGTACGAGCAGTACTTC. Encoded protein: CAWSVGQGQYEQYF.

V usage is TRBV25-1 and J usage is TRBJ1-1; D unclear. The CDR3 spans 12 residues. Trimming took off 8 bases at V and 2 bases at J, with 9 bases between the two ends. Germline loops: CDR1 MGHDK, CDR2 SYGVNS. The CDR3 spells CASQYRNTEAFF. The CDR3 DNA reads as TGTGCCAGCCAATACAGAAACACTGAAGCTTTCTTT.

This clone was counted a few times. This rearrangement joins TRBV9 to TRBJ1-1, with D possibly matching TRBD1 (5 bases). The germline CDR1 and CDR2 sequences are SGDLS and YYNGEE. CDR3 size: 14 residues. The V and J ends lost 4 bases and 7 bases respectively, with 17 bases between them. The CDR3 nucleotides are TGTGCCAGCAGCCCTCCGGACAACCGAGTTGAAGCTTTCTTT. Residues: CASSPPDNRVEAFF.

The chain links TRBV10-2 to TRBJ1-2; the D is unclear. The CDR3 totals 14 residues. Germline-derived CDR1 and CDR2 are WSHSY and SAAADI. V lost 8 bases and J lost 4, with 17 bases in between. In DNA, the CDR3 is TGCGCCAGCGTGGAGTATTTCGGATCCTATGGCTACACCTTC. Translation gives CASVEYFGSYGYTF.

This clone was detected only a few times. The CDR3 DNA reads as TGTGCCATCAGTGAAGGCGGAAGCAATCAGCCCCAGCATTTT. Protein sequence: CAISEGGSNQPQHF. The J gene is TRBJ1-5, the V gene TRBV10-3; D not resolved. The CDR3 extends over 14 amino acids. The V end lost 3 bases, the J end lost 1 base, and 7 bases lay between the germline ends. In germline, CDR1 is ENHRY, CDR2 SYGVKD.

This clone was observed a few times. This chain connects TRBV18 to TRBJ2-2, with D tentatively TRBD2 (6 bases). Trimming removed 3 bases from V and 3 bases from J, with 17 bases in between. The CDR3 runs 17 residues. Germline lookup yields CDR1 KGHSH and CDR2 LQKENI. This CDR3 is CASSPTTRTKHTGELFF. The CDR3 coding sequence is TGTGCCAGCTCACCTACGACTAGGACCAAGCACACCGGGGAGCTGTTTTTT.

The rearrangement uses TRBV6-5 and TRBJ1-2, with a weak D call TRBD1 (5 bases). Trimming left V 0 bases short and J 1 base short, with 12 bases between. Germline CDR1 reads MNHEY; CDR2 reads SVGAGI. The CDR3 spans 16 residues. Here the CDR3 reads CASSYSGGEINYGYTF. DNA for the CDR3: TGTGCCAGCAGTTACTCGGGGGGGGAGATTAACTATGGCTACACCTTC.

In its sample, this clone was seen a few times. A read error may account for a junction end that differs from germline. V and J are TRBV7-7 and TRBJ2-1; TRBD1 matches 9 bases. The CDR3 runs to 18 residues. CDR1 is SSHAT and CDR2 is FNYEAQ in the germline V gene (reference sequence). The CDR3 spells CASSLGRTGTGTYNEQFF. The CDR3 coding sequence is TGTGCTAGCAGCTTAGGCCGGACCGGGACAGGGACCTACAATGAGCAGTTCTTC.

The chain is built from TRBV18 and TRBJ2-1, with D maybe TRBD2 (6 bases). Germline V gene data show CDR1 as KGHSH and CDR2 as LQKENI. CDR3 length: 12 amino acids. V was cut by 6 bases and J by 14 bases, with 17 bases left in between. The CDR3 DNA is TGTGCCAGCTCCCTAAGGCGGGGCAGGGAGTTCTTC. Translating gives CASSLRRGREFF.

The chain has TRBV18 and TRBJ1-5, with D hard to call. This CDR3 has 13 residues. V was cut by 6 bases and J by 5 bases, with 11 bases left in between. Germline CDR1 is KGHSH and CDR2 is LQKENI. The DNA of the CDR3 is TGTGCCAGCTCCCTTGGGCCGGATCAGCCCCAGCATTTT. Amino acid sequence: CASSLGPDQPQHF.

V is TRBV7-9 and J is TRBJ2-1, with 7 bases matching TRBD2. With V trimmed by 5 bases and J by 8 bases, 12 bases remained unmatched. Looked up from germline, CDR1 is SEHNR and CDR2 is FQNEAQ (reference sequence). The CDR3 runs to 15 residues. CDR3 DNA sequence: TGTGCCAGCAGCCCTGGGGACTACACTCGGGATGAGCAGTTCTTC. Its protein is CASSPGDYTRDEQFF.

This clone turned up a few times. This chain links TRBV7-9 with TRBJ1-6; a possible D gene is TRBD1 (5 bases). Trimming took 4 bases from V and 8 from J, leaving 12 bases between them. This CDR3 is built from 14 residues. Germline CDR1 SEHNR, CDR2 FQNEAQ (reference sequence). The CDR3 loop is CASSSDILDSPLHF. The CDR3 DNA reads TGTGCCAGCAGCTCGGACATCTTGGATTCACCCCTCCACTTT.

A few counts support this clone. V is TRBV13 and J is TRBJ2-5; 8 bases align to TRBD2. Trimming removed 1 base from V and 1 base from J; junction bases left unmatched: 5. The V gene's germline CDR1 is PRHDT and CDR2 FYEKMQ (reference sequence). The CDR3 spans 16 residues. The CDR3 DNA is TGTGCCAGCAGCTTAGAAGGCGGGGGGCCCCAAGAGACCCAGTACTTC. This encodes CASSLEGGGPQETQYF. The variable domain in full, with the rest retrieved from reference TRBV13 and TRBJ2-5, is AAGVIQSPRHLIKEKRETATLKCYPIPRHDTVYWYQQGPGQDPQFLISFYEKMQSDKGSIPDRFSAQQFSDYHSELNMSSLELGDSALYFCASSLEGGGPQETQYFGPGTRLLVL.

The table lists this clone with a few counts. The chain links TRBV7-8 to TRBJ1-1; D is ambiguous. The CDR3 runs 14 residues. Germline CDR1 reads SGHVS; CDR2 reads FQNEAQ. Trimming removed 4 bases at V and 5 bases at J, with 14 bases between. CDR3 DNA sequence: TGTGCCAGCAGCTCGGACGGTAGGAGGACTGAAGCTTTCTTT. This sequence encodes CASSSDGRRTEAFF.

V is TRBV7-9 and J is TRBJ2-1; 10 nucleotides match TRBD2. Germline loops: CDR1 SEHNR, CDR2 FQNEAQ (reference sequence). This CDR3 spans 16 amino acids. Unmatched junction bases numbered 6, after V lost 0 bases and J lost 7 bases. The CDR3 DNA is TGTGCCAGCAGCTTAGCGCCTAGCGGGAGTAGTAATGAGCAGTTCTTC. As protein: CASSLAPSGSSNEQFF.